A selection of T cell receptor beta chains follows, all from one sample in a study of blood T cell repertoires in COVID-19. Here immunoSEQ multiplex PCR was the method, and the copy in TCRdb shows in-frame clones only, minus some. This sample has 53,000 or so clones, with 85% to 90% found just once. Sequencing input: peripheral blood. These receptors all come from an elderly man with acute or convalescent COVID-19. Both conserved end residues are trimmed from each CDR3. The order of the fields is V gene, J gene, CDR3 protein.

V gene: TRBV2; J gene: TRBJ2-1; CDR3 protein: ASSLGQGTINEQF
V gene: TRBV11-3; J gene: TRBJ2-1; CDR3 protein: ASSPTYSGGDYNEQF
V gene: TRBV30; J gene: TRBJ1-5; CDR3 protein: AWSRGGPDRFGHSNQPQH
V gene: TRBV30; J gene: TRBJ1-5; CDR3 protein: AWKGRQGNQPQH
V gene: TRBV29-1; J gene: TRBJ1-1; CDR3 protein: SVDSTGEAF
V gene: TRBV7-2; J gene: TRBJ1-2; CDR3 protein: ASSFGGYGYT
V gene: TRBV6-5; J gene: TRBJ2-2; CDR3 protein: ASRRTSVGELF
V gene: TRBV19; J gene: TRBJ1-2; CDR3 protein: ASQSGGQGLDGYT
V gene: TRBV12-3/TRBV12-4; J gene: TRBJ1-2; CDR3 protein: ATLSDRGHGYT
V gene: TRBV5-1; J gene: TRBJ1-2; CDR3 protein: ASSLLTGLDGYT
V gene: TRBV4-1; J gene: TRBJ2-4; CDR3 protein: ASSQDGPGGDIQY
V gene: TRBV3-1/TRBV3-2; J gene: TRBJ1-6; CDR3 protein: ASSQTPDSYNSPLH
V gene: TRBV27; J gene: TRBJ1-2; CDR3 protein: ASSWGGSDGYT
V gene: TRBV5-1; J gene: TRBJ1-6; CDR3 protein: ASSINTGNSPLH
V gene: TRBV27; J gene: TRBJ2-1; CDR3 protein: ASSPRTGQGPGEQF
V gene: TRBV27; J gene: TRBJ1-2; CDR3 protein: ASSLRTGGVGGYT
V gene: TRBV19; J gene: TRBJ2-7; CDR3 protein: ASKSQGEYEQY
V gene: TRBV6-1; J gene: TRBJ2-5; CDR3 protein: ASSEEARGYQETQY
V gene: TRBV19; J gene: TRBJ1-2; CDR3 protein: ASSMSSTGNYGYT
V gene: TRBV5-6; J gene: TRBJ1-2; CDR3 protein: ASSSSGLLSGYGYT
V gene: TRBV9; J gene: TRBJ1-6; CDR3 protein: ASSGGGDRGNSPLH
V gene: TRBV18; J gene: TRBJ1-5; CDR3 protein: ASSPDSNTDQPQH
V gene: TRBV7-3; J gene: TRBJ1-6; CDR3 protein: ASQDSPDSPLH
V gene: TRBV7-3; J gene: TRBJ2-3; CDR3 protein: ASSFGGAFTDTQY
V gene: TRBV10-3; J gene: TRBJ1-1; CDR3 protein: AISEGLTGNAF
V gene: TRBV11-3; J gene: TRBJ2-2; CDR3 protein: ASSTDRVKPTTGELF
V gene: TRBV27; J gene: TRBJ2-2; CDR3 protein: ASSLHPGELF
V gene: TRBV18; J gene: TRBJ2-2; CDR3 protein: ASSPWAGASNTGELF
V gene: TRBV14; J gene: TRBJ2-2; CDR3 protein: ASSQVTGYDGTGELF
V gene: TRBV20-1; J gene: TRBJ1-5; CDR3 protein: SASGGGRQPQH
V gene: TRBV27; J gene: TRBJ2-3; CDR3 protein: ASRQGRGASTDTQY
V gene: TRBV11-2; J gene: TRBJ2-6; CDR3 protein: ASSLRERQGLPGANVLT
V gene: TRBV2; J gene: TRBJ1-5; CDR3 protein: ASSIGGARQPQH
V gene: TRBV11-2; J gene: TRBJ1-4; CDR3 protein: ASSLGTGGEKLF
V gene: TRBV12-3/TRBV12-4; J gene: TRBJ1-2; CDR3 protein: ASSSELRGYT
V gene: TRBV19; J gene: TRBJ2-1; CDR3 protein: ASREGTGGINEQF
V gene: TRBV19; J gene: TRBJ1-5; CDR3 protein: ASNDLRGGDQPQH
V gene: TRBV6-4; J gene: TRBJ1-2; CDR3 protein: ASSVWSGNYGYT
V gene: TRBV11-3; J gene: TRBJ2-7; CDR3 protein: ASSQSVWGGSSYEQY
V gene: TRBV10-1; J gene: TRBJ1-1; CDR3 protein: ARLFKAEAF
V gene: TRBV15; J gene: TRBJ2-1; CDR3 protein: ATSLDFHNEQF
V gene: TRBV9; J gene: TRBJ2-1; CDR3 protein: ASSVLAGGNNEQF
V gene: TRBV19; J gene: TRBJ2-3; CDR3 protein: ASRGRDTQY